This is a list of T cell receptor beta chains from one sample in a study of T cell repertoires in cytomegalovirus infection. TCRdb re-called the reads through MiXCR, storing one row per CDR3 protein. The profile covers 100,000 to 150,000 distinct CDR3 sequences, with roughly a quarter appearing a single time and approximately 35% taken by the ten largest. Their specific antigens are unknown. The specimen sequenced was PBMCs, sequenced either directly or after in vitro stimulation (not recorded which). These receptor sequences come from a human donor in good health (CMV status not recorded). Some clones in this sample may be carry-over from other donors' samples. The CDR3 runs from the conserved cysteine through the conserved F or W. A D gene is named only where the DNA matches it firmly. Clone size is shown for a subset of rows, as once, few, many or a class of expanded clone.

clone_size	v_call	d_call	j_call	cdr3_aa	cdr3_nt
-	TRBV29-1	-	TRBJ1-5	CSVWDNSNQPQHF	TGCAGCGTCTGGGATAATAGCAATCAGCCCCAGCATTTT
-	TRBV6-2/TRBV6-3	-	TRBJ1-1	CASSYAQATGVMNTEAFF	TGTGCCAGCAGTTACGCCCAAGCTACCGGGGTAATGAACACTGAAGCTTTCTTT
-	TRBV5-1	TRBD2	TRBJ2-1	CASSPGTSYYNEQFF	TGCGCCAGCAGCCCAGGGACTAGCTACTACAATGAGCAGTTCTTC
-	TRBV7-2	-	TRBJ1-4	CASSLLWGTNEKLFF	TGTGCCAGCAGCTTATTGTGGGGCACTAATGAAAAACTGTTTTTT
-	TRBV11-3	TRBD1	TRBJ1-2	CASSSQASSGGFAGYTF	TGTGCCAGCAGCTCCCAGGCGAGTTCAGGGGGCTTCGCTGGCTACACCTTC
few	TRBV6-5	TRBD2	TRBJ2-1	CASSYFQRETERIF	TGTGCCAGCAGTTACTTCCAGCGGGAGACCGAACGGATCTTC
-	TRBV12-3/TRBV12-4	TRBD1	TRBJ2-5	CASSFLSRTGGAETQYF	TGTGCCAGCAGTTTCCTATCTCGGACAGGGGGCGCAGAGACCCAGTACTTC
-	TRBV6-5	-	TRBJ2-1	CASSNPRGAGFDEQFF	TGTGCCAGCAGTAATCCCCGGGGGGCGGGGTTCGATGAGCAGTTCTTC
-	TRBV20-1	-	TRBJ2-7	CSARDPPLAVNDIVPYEQYF	TGCAGTGCTAGAGATCCCCCTTTAGCGGTGAACGACATAGTCCCCTACGAGCAGTACTTC
few	TRBV20-1	-	TRBJ1-6	CSARVGDNSPLHF	TGCAGTGCTAGAGTGGGGGATAATTCACCCCTCCACTTT
-	TRBV7-8	TRBD1	TRBJ1-1	CASSLGQGLRTEAFF	TGTGCCAGCAGCTTAGGACAGGGGTTGAGGACTGAAGCTTTCTTT
few	TRBV6-2/TRBV6-3	-	TRBJ2-1	CASTKGGGSYNEQFF	TGTGCCAGCACCAAGGGGGGCGGCTCCTACAATGAGCAGTTCTTC
-	TRBV19	TRBD2	TRBJ2-1	CASSPGLANPHSYNEQFF	TGTGCCAGTAGCCCGGGACTAGCGAACCCCCACTCCTACAATGAGCAGTTCTTC
many	TRBV12-3/TRBV12-4	-	TRBJ2-2	CASSLAGAGELFF	TGTGCCAGCAGCTTAGCTGGGGCGGGGGAGCTGTTTTTT
many	TRBV6-5	TRBD2	TRBJ2-1	CASSYGGSSYNEQFF	TGTGCCAGCAGTTACGGCGGGAGCTCCTACAATGAGCAGTTCTTC
few	TRBV4-1	TRBD1	TRBJ2-7	CASSQENRGDEQYF	TGCGCCAGCAGCCAAGAAAACAGGGGTGACGAGCAGTACTTC
many	TRBV7-2	TRBD2	TRBJ2-3	CASSRISTSGSADTQYF	TGTGCCAGCAGCCGGATCTCGACTAGCGGGAGCGCAGATACGCAGTATTTT
-	TRBV7-2	TRBD1	TRBJ1-2	CASSFRGQGHTF	TGTGCCAGCAGCTTCAGGGGGCAAGGCCACACCTTC
few	TRBV20-1	-	TRBJ1-3	CSARDDAGRAGNTIYF	TGCAGTGCTAGAGATGACGCAGGGCGGGCTGGAAACACCATATATTTT
few	TRBV5-6	TRBD2	TRBJ2-1	CASSGAGGLGNEQFF	TGTGCCAGCAGCGGAGCGGGAGGGCTCGGGAATGAGCAGTTCTTC
-	TRBV7-8	TRBD2	TRBJ2-1	CASSVGLAGGHEQFF	TGTGCCAGCAGCGTGGGACTAGCGGGAGGTCATGAGCAGTTCTTC